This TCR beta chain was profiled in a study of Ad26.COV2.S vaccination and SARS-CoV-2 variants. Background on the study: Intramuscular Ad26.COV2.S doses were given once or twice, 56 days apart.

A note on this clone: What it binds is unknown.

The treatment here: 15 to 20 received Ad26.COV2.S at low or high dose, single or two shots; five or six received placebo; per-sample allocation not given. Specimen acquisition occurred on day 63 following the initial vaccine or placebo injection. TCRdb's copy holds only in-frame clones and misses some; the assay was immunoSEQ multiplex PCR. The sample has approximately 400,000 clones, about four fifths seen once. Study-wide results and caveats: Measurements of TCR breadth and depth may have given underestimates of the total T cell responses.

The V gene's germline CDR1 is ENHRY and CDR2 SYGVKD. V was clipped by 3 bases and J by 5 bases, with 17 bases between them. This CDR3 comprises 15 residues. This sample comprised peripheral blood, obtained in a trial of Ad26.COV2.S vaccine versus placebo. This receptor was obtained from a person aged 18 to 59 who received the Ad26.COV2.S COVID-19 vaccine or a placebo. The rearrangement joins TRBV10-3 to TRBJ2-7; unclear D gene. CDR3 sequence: CAISDPPSRVHEQYF. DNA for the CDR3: TGTGCCATCAGTGACCCCCCCAGCAGAGTCCACGAGCAGTACTTC.